Sequencing of this T cell receptor beta chain was carried out in a study of blood T cell repertoires in COVID-19. In the study overall: Sites in the United States, Italy and Spain provided acute and convalescent COVID-19 samples.

Profiled with immunoSEQ multiplex PCR; TCRdb holds only in-frame clones, not every one. In the table there are approximately 250,000 clones, 86% of which are singletons. CDR1 and CDR2 from the germline V gene are SGHNT and YYREEE (reference sequence). Trimming pared 4 bases from V and 10 bases from J, leaving 11 bases between. The CDR3 loop spans 11 amino acids. This clonotype was obtained from a man aged 25 to 40 who had recovered from COVID-19. Sequencing used peripheral blood. The rearrangement joins TRBV5-4 to TRBJ1-1; perhaps TRBD1 as D (5 bases). The CDR3 DNA is TGTGCCAGCAGCGGAGCGGGGGGAGCTTTCTTT. This encodes CASSGAGGAFF.